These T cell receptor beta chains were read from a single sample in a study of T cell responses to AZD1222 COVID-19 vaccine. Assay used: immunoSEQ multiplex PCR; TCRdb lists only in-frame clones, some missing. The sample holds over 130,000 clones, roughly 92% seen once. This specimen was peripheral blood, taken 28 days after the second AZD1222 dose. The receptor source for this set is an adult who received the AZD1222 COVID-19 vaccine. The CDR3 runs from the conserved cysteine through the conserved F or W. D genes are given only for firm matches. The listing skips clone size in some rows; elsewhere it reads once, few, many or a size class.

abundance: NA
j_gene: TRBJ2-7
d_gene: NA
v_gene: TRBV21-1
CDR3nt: TGTGCCAGCAGACGTAAACTTAGCTACACGTGGTTAGACGAGCAGTACTTC
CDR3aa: CASRRKLSYTWLDEQYF

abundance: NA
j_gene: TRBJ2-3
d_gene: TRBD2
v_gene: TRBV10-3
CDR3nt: TGTGCCATCAGTGAGTCTTACCTCGTGGGGGGGACCTCAGATACGCAGTATTTT
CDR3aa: CAISESYLVGGTSDTQYF

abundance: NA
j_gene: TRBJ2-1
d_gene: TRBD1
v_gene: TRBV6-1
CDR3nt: TGTGCCAGCAGTGTAGGACAGGGGCCGCATGAGCAGTTCTTC
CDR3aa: CASSVGQGPHEQFF

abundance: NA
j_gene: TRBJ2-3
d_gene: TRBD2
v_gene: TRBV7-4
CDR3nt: TGTGCCAGCAACCTAGCGGCAGATACGCAGTATTTT
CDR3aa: CASNLAADTQYF

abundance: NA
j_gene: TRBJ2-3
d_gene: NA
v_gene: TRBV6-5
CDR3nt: TGTGCCAGCAGTTACTCTAGGGGGTCAGTGCCAGATACGCAGTATTTT
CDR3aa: CASSYSRGSVPDTQYF

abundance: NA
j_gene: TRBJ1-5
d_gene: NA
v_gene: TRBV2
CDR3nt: TGTGCCAGCAACGGACAGTCGTATCAGCCCCAGCATTTT
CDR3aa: CASNGQSYQPQHF

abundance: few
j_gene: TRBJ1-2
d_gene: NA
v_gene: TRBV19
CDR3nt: TGTGCCAGTATCCAGGACACCAACTACCTCGATGGCTACACCTTC
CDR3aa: CASIQDTNYLDGYTF

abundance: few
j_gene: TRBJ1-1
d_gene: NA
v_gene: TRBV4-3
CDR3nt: TGCGCCAGCAGCCGGGAGAGGGGAGTGAACACTGAAGCTTTCTTT
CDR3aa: CASSRERGVNTEAFF

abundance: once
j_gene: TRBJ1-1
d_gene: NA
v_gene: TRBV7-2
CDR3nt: TGTGCCAGCAGCTTGCTCCTAGCAGGGGTGAACACTGAAGCTTTCTTT
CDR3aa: CASSLLLAGVNTEAFF

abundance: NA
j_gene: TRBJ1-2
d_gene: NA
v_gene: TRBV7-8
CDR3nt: TGTGCCAGCAGCTCCACCTACAGGGCAGATGGCTACACCTTC
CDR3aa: CASSSTYRADGYTF

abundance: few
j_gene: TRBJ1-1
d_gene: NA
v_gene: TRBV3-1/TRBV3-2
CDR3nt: TGTGCCAGCAGCCTGCCGGGACGGCCGAACACTGAAGCTTTCTTT
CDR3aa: CASSLPGRPNTEAFF

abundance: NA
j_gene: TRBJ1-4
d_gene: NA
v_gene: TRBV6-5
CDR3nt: TGTGCCAGCGGAAAAACTAATGAAAAACTGTTTTTT
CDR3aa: CASGKTNEKLFF

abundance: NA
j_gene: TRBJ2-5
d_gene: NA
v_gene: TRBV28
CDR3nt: TGTGCCAGCAGTTTAGGCAGGGATCTTCTTGAGACCCAGTACTTC
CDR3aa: CASSLGRDLLETQYF

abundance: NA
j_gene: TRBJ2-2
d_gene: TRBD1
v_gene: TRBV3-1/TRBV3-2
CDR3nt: TGTGCCAGCAGCCTTCGGACAGGGGGGGAGACCGGGGAGCTGTTTTTT
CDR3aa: CASSLRTGGETGELFF

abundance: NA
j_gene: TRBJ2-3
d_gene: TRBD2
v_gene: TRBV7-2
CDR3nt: TGTGCCAGCAGCTGGACTAGCGGGGCAGGGGCAGATACGCAGTATTTT
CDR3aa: CASSWTSGAGADTQYF

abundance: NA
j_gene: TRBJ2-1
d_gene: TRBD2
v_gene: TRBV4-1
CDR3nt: TGCGCCAGCAGCCAAGTTCAAGCGGGGGGCCCCTACAATGAGCAGTTCTTC
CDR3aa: CASSQVQAGGPYNEQFF